Described below is a single T cell receptor beta chain sequence and its context. This specimen comes from a study of PD-1 blockade in classical Hodgkin lymphoma. Sequencing was performed with immunoSEQ multiplex PCR; in TCRdb, only in-frame clones are kept and a portion is missing. The sample carries about 28,000 clones, around 80% recorded once. Germline CDR1 LNHDA, CDR2 SQIVND (reference sequence). The length of the CDR3 is 14 residues. Trimming removed 4 bases at V and 7 bases at J, with 16 bases between. Time point denoted: cycle 4 day 1 (C4D1), after five to seven weeks of nivolumab. Each patient's relapse followed autologous stem cell transplantation, and brentuximab vedotin exposure varied.

The source material was peripheral blood mononuclear cells (PBMCs), sampled before the fourth cycle of nivolumab. The sequence was obtained from a human donor with classical Hodgkin lymphoma. The rearrangement links TRBV19 to TRBJ1-1, with a possible D match to TRBD1 (5 bases). CDR3 sequence reads: CASSRLGVPDEAFF. The CDR3 DNA reads TGTGCCAGTAGTAGGTTGGGGGTACCAGATGAAGCTTTCTTT.